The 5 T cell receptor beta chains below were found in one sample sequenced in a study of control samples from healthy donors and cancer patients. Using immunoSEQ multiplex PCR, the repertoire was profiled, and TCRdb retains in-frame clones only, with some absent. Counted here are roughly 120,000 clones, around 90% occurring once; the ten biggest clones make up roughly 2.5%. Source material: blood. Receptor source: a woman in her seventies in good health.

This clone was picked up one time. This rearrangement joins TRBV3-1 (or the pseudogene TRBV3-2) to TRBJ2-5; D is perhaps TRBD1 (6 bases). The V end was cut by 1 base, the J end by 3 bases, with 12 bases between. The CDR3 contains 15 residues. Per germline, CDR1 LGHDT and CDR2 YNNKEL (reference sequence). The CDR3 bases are TGTGCCAGCAGCCAAGCCGGGACAAGGGAAGAGACCCAGTACTTC. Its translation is CASSQAGTREETQYF.

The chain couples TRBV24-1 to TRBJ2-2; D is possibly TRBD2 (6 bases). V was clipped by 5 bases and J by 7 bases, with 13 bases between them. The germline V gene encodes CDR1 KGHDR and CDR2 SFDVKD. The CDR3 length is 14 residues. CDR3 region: CATSGGGAGGELFF. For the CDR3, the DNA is TGTGCCACCAGTGGTGGCGGGGCGGGCGGGGAGCTGTTTTTT.

The CDR3 protein is CASSQGTSPFQETQYF. The DNA of the CDR3 is TGCGCCAGCAGCCAGGGGACTTCCCCCTTCCAAGAGACCCAGTACTTC. The rearrangement links TRBV4-3 to TRBJ2-5; weak D call: TRBD2 (6 bases). Trimming shortened V by 3 bases and J by 1 base, and 15 bases separated the two germline ends. CDR3 length equals 16 residues. In germline, CDR1 is LGHNA, CDR2 YSLEER.

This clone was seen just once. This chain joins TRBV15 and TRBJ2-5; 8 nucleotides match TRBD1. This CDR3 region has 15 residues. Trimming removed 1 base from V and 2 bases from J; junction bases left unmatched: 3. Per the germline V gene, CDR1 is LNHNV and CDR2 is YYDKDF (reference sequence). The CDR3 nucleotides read TGTGCCACCAGCAGAGCAGACAGGGGACAAGAGACCCAGTACTTC. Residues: CATSRADRGQETQYF.

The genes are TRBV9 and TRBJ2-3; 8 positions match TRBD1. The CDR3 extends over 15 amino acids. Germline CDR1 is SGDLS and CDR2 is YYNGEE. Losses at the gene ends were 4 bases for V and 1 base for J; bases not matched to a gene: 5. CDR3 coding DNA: TGTGCCAGCAGCCCAGACAGGGGTCGCACAGATACGCAGTATTTT. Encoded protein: CASSPDRGRTDTQYF.